The TCR beta chain described here comes from a study of blood T cell repertoires in COVID-19. About the research overall: T cells, B-cell-depleted T cells, or PBMCs supplied cDNA or gDNA.

Using immunoSEQ multiplex PCR, the repertoire was profiled, and TCRdb retains in-frame clones only, with some absent. The sample includes 300,000 to 400,000 clones, 85% of them seen just once. This clone was counted between two and nine times. Recruits, aged about 18 to 89 years, lived in 25 or so US areas. Participants were placed into cohorts based on the clinical history they reported. The sequence came from a woman in her thirties who had been exposed to COVID-19. Sequenced input: PBMCs or T cells enriched from blood (not recorded which).

This chain's CDR3 is CASSPGQSQFF. The CDR3 DNA follows: TGTGCCAGCAGCCCTGGACAGTCGCAGTTCTTC. V usage is TRBV28 and J usage is TRBJ2-1; D is possibly TRBD1 (6 bases). V was trimmed by 6 bases and J by 12 bases, leaving 12 bases between them. There are 11 residues in the CDR3. Germline loops: CDR1 MDHEN, CDR2 SYDVKM.